A single TCR beta chain is shown here with its context. Its specificity is not known. V lost 3 bases, J lost 1 base, and 6 bases lay in between. Germline-derived CDR1 and CDR2 are GTSNPN and SVGIG (reference sequence). The CDR3 covers 12 residues. The data stem from a study of blood T cells in healthy people across ages. Study observations and caveats: Naive and antigen-experienced cells could not be conclusively compared, given unsorted PBMCs.

Donor samples were obtained from healthy Caucasian individuals from Russia, aged about 6 to 90. The authors drew around 11 milliliters of peripheral blood from each donor. Using a J-beta primer mix together with a sample-barcoded 5' primer, a second PCR was run for about 7 to 12 cycles. TCRdb re-analysed the 5' RACE reads in MiXCR, keeping a single row per CDR3 protein. The sample has about a million distinct CDR3 sequences, under 50% seen once. This TCR derives from a young man in good health. The chain is built from TRBV30 and TRBJ2-5, with D possibly TRBD2 on 6 matching bases. Sequencing used blood. The CDR3 loop reads CAWRTSQETQYF. The CDR3 region has the DNA TGTGCCTGGAGGACTAGCCAAGAGACCCAGTACTTC.